This TCR beta chain was documented in a study of T cell repertoires in cytomegalovirus infection. For the study at large: The study used recently identified HLA-C-restricted and well-studied HLA-B-restricted CMV epitopes. CMV infection plus the matching HLA type was flagged by public TCR beta signatures.

Many counts were recorded for this clonotype. Its antigen remains unidentified. TCRdb analysed the reads with MiXCR anew, one entry per CDR3 protein. The profile shows approximately 120,000 distinct CDR3 sequences, approximately 30% of them singletons. Overall study results and limits: Carriage of CMV together with the relevant HLA was identifiable through cumulative public TCR beta family frequency. What dominated the ex vivo response were HLA-C-restricted CMV-specific TCR beta clonotypes.

The receptor was derived from a human donor in good health (CMV status not recorded). Some clones in this sample may be carry-over from other donors' samples. Sequences were derived from CD8+ T cells from cultured PBMCs, sampled from culture after CMV antigen stimulation.

The CDR3 DNA follows: TGTGCCAGCAGCTTAACTCGGGGGGGCGCCTACAATGAGCAGTTCTTC. This encodes CASSLTRGGAYNEQFF. The rearrangement links TRBV7-9 to TRBJ2-1; 8 bases are shared with TRBD2. The V and J ends lost 2 bases and 2 bases, in that order; junction bases with no gene match: 5. Germline V gene data show CDR1 as SEHNR and CDR2 as FQNEAQ (reference sequence). CDR3 length: 16 amino acids.